The T cell receptor beta chain described here comes from a study of PD-1 blockade in mismatch repair-deficient tumors. Study background: Patients had approximately 11 mismatch repair-deficient cancer types and were previously treated and progressing.

This clone was counted a single time. The target antigen is unknown. Repertoires were generated with immunoSEQ multiplex PCR, while TCRdb's copy carries only in-frame clones and drops some. The sample shows tens of thousands of clones, over 65% of them seen only once. Germline lookup yields CDR1 SGHTA and CDR2 FQGNSA. The germline V and J ends were trimmed by 5 bases and 2 bases, with 15 bases remaining between them. The CDR3 has 15 amino acids. Whole-study findings and limits: After pembrolizumab, tumor-resident clones rose rapidly, then generally contracted before radiologic responses.

Three pembrolizumab responders had their TCRs sequenced. The source is an adult with mismatch repair-deficient cancer. Sequencing was performed on peripheral blood, taken 4 weeks after starting pembrolizumab. V is TRBV7-2 and J is TRBJ2-5, with D possibly TRBD2 on 5 matching bases. CDR3 bases: TGTGCCAGCAGCCGCGTTTCCGGGAATCAAGAGACCCAGTACTTC. Translating it yields CASSRVSGNQETQYF.